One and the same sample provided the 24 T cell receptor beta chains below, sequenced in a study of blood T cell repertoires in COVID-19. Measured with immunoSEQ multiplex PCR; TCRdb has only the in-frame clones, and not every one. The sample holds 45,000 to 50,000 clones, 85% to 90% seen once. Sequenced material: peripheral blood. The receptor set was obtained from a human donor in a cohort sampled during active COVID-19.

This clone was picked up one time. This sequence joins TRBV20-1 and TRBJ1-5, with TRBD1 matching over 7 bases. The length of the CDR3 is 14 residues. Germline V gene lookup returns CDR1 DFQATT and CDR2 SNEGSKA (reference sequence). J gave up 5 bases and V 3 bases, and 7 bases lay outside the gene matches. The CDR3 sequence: CSASKQGPYQPQHF. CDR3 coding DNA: TGCAGTGCTAGTAAACAGGGGCCTTATCAGCCCCAGCATTTT.

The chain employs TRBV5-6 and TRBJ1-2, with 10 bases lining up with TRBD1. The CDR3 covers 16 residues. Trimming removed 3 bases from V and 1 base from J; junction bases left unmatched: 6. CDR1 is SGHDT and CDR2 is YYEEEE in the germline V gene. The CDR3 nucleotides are TGTGCCAGCAGCTCGTGGGGACAGGGGCTTAACTATGGCTACACCTTC. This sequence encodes CASSSWGQGLNYGYTF.

The CDR3 DNA reads as TGTGCCACATCGGGGGGGCGGGAGCAGTTCTTC. Amino acids: CATSGGREQFF. The chain links TRBV7-6 to TRBJ2-1, with TRBD2 matching over 8 bases. V was clipped by 10 bases and J by 10 bases; unmatched bases: 6. Germline V gene data show CDR1 as SGHVS and CDR2 as FNYEAQ. This CDR3 has 11 residues.

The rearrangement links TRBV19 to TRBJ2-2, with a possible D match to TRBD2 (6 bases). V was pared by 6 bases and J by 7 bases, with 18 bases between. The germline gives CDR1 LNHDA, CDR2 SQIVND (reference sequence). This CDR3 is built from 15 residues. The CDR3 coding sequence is TGTGCCAGTAGAACACCGGGACTCTTCAGCGGGGAGCTGTTTTTT. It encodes CASRTPGLFSGELFF.

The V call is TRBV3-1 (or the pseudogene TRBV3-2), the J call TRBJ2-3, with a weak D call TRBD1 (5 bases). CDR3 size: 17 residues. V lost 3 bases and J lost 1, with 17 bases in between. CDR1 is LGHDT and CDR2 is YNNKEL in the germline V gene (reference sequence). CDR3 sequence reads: CASSQYSRGRRTDTQYF. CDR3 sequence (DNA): TGTGCCAGCAGCCAGTATTCTAGGGGCAGACGCACAGATACGCAGTATTTT.

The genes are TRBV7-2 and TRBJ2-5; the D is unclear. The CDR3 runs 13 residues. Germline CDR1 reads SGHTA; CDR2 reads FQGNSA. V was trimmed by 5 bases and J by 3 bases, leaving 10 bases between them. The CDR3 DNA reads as TGTGCCAGCAGCCTCCTTCGGGAAGAGACCCAGTACTTC. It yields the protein CASSLLREETQYF.

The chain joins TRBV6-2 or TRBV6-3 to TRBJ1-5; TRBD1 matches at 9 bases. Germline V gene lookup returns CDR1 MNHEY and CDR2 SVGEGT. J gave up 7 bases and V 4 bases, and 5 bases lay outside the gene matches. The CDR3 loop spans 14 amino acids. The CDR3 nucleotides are TGTGCCAGCAGTTGGGACAGGGTTGGGCAGCCCCAGCATTTT. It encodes CASSWDRVGQPQHF.

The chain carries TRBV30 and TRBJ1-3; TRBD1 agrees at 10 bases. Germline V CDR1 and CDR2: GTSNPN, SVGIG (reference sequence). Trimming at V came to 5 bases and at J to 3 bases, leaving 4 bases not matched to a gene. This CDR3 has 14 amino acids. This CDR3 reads CAWRQGASGNTIYF. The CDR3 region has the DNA TGTGCCTGGCGACAGGGGGCAAGTGGAAACACCATATATTTT.

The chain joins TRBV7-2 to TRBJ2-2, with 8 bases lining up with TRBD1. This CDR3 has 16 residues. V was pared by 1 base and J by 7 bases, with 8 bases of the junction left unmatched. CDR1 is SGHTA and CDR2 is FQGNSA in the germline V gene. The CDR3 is CASSLDIRGRGGELFF. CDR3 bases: TGTGCCAGCAGCTTAGATATCAGGGGGCGCGGCGGGGAGCTGTTTTTT.

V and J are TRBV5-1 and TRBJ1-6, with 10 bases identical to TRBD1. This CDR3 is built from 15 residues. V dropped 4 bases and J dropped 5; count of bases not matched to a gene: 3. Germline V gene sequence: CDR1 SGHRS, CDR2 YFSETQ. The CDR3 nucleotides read TGCGCCAGCAGCAGCGGACAGGGGGATAATTCACCCCTCCACTTT. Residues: CASSSGQGDNSPLHF. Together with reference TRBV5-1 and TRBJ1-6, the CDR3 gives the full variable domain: KAGVTQTPRYLIKTRGQQVTLSCSPISGHRSVSWYQQTPGQGLQFLFEYFSETQRNKGNFPGRFSGRQFSNSRSEMNVSTLELGDSALYLCASSSGQGDNSPLHFGNGTRLTVT.

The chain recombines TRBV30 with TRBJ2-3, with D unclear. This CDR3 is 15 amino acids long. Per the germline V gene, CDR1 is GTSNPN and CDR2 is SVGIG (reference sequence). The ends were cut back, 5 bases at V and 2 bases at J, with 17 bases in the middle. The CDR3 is CAWGRSLENTDTQYF. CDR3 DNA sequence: TGTGCCTGGGGACGTTCTCTAGAGAACACAGATACGCAGTATTTT. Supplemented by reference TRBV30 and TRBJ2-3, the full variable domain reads SQTIHQWPATLVQPVGSPLSLECTVEGTSNPNLYWYRQAAGRGLQLLFYSVGIGQISSEVPQNLSASRPQDRQFILSSKKLLLSDSGFYLCAWGRSLENTDTQYFGPGTRLTVL.

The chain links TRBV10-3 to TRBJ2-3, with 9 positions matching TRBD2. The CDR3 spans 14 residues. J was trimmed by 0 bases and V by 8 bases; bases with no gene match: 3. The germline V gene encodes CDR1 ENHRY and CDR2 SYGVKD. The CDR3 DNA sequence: TGTGCCATCGCAGCGGGGGGAAGCACAGATACGCAGTATTTT. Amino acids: CAIAAGGSTDTQYF.

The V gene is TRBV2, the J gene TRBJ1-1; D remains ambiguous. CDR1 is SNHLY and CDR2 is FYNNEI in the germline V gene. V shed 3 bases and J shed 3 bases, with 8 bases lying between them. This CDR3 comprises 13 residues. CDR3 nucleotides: TGTGCCAGCAGTGAGTCCAGGTACACTGAAGCTTTCTTT. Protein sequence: CASSESRYTEAFF.

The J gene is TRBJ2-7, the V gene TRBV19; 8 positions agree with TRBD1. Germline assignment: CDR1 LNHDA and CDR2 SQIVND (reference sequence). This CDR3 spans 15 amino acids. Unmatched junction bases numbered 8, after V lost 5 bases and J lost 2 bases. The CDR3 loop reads CASSVNRGSAYEQYF. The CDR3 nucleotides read TGTGCCAGTAGTGTCAACAGGGGGTCAGCCTACGAGCAGTACTTC.

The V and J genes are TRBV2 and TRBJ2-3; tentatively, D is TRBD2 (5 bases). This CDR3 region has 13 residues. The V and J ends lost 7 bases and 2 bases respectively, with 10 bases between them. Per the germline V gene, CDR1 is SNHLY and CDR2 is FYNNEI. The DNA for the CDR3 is TGTGCCAGCAATGCGGGCTTCACAGATACGCAGTATTTT. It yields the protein CASNAGFTDTQYF. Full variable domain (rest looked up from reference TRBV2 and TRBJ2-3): EPEVTQTPSHQVTQMGQEVILRCVPISNHLYFYWYRQILGQKVEFLVSFYNNEISEKSEIFDDQFSVERPDGSNFTLKIRSTKLEDSAMYFCASNAGFTDTQYFGPGTRLTVL.

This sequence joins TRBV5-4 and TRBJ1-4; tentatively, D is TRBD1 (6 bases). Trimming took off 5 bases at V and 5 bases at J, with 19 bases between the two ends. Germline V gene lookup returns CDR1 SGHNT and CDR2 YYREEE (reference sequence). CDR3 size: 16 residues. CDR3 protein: CASSKQTGGENEKLFF. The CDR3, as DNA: TGTGCCAGCAGTAAACAGACAGGCGGAGAGAATGAAAAACTGTTTTTT.

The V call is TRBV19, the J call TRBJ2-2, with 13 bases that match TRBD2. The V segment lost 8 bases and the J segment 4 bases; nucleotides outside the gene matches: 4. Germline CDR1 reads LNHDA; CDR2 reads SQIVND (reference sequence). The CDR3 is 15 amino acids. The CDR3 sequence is CASRLAGGVTGELFF. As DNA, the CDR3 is TGTGCCAGTCGACTAGCGGGGGGTGTCACCGGGGAGCTGTTTTTT.

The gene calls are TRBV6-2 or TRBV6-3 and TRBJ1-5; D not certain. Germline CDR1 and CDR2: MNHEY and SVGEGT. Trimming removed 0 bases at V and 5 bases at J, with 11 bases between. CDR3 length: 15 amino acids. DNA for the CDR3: TGTGCCAGCAGTTACTCGAATCCAGGCCATCAGCCCCAGCATTTT. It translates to CASSYSNPGHQPQHF.

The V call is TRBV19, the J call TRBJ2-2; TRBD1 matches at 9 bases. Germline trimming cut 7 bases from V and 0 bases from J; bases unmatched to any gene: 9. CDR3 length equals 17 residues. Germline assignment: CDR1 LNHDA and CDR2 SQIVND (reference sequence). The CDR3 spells CASIPGTGLTNTGELFF. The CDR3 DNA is TGTGCCAGTATTCCAGGGACAGGGCTTACGAACACCGGGGAGCTGTTTTTT.

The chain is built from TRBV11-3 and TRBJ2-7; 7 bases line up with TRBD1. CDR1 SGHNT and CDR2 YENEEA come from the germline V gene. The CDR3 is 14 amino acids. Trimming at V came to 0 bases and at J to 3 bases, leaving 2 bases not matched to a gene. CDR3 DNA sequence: TGTGCCAGCAGCTTAGATCGGACAGGCTACGAGCAGTACTTC. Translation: CASSLDRTGYEQYF.

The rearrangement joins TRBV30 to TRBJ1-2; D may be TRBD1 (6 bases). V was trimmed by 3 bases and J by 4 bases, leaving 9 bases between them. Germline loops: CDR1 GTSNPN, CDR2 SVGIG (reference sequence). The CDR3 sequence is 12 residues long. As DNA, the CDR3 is TGTGCCTGGAGCGGGACAAGCTATGGCTACACCTTC. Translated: CAWSGTSYGYTF.

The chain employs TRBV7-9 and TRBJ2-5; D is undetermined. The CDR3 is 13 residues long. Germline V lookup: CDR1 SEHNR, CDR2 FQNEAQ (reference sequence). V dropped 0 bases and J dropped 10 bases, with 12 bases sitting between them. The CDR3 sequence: CASSLAKSSGQYF. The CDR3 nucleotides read TGTGCCAGCAGCTTAGCGAAGTCGTCGGGCCAGTACTTC.

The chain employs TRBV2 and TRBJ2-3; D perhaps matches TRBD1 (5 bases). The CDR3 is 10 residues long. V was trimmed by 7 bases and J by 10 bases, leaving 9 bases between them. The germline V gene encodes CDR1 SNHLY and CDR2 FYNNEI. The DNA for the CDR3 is TGTGCCAGCAATGGGGCCCCGCAGTATTTT. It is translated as CASNGAPQYF.

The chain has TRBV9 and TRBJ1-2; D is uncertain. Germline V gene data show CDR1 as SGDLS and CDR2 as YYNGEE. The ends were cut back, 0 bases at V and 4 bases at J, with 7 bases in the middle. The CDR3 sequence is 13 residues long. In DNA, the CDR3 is TGTGCCAGCAGCGTAGGGGCGGGCTATGGCTACACCTTC. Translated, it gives CASSVGAGYGYTF. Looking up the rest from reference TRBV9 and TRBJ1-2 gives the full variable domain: DSGVTQTPKHLITATGQRVTLRCSPRSGDLSVYWYQQSLDQGLQFLIQYYNGEERAKGNILERFSAQQFPDLHSELNLSSLELGDSALYFCASSVGAGYGYTFGSGTRLTVV.